One and the same sample provided the 6 T cell receptor beta chains below, sequenced in a study of cytomegalovirus exposure and HLA in healthy donors (dated by TCRdb to 2015 to 2018). The library was obtained by the immunoSEQ multiplex PCR assay. For the multiplex PCR, a mixture combining 60 forward primers for TCR Vbeta segments and 13 reverse primers for TCR Jbeta segments was used. TCRdb stores this immuneACCESS table with in-frame sequences only. Part of the clones is absent; in the studies checked, under half of the shortfall reflects unresolved V genes, and no reason is known for the rest. This sample comprises about 70,000 clones, approximately 80% of them detected only once. The ten largest clones represent 2.5% to 3.5% of the sample. The material sequenced was PBMCs. These receptors were obtained from a girl under 18 in good health and CMV-seropositive.

The rearrangement uses TRBV30 and TRBJ1-1, with D possibly TRBD1 on 6 matching bases. CDR1 GTSNPN and CDR2 SVGIG come from the germline V gene (reference sequence). The CDR3 is made up of 13 amino acids. V was clipped by 5 bases and J by 1 base, with 11 bases between them. CDR3 region: CAWSRGENTEAFF. Here the CDR3 DNA reads TGTGCCTGGTCCAGGGGTGAGAACACTGAAGCTTTCTTT.

The chain recombines TRBV10-2 with TRBJ1-2; D gene ambiguous. V was pared by 10 bases and J by 4 bases, with 22 bases between. The germline V gene has CDR1 WSHSY and CDR2 SAAADI. This CDR3 has 15 amino acids. The CDR3 region has the DNA TGCGCCACTACTGCCGGGCCCCAGGAGGTCTATGGCTACACCTTC. This codes for CATTAGPQEVYGYTF.

This clone has only a few counts. The CDR3 spells CASFEGVPRAYEQYF. DNA for the CDR3: TGTGCCAGCTTCGAAGGGGTCCCTAGGGCCTACGAGCAGTACTTC. The genes are TRBV6-4 and TRBJ2-7; TRBD1 is a possible D gene (5 bases). Trimming removed 8 bases at V and 2 bases at J, with 19 bases between. The V gene's germline CDR1 is MRHNA and CDR2 SNTAGT. The CDR3 sequence is 15 residues long.

The V and J genes are TRBV10-1 and TRBJ2-7; 9 nucleotides line up with TRBD1. Trimming at V came to 6 bases and at J to 1 base, leaving 1 base not matched to a gene. The CDR3 totals 13 residues. Germline-derived CDR1 and CDR2 are WNHNN and SYGVQD (reference sequence). The CDR3: CASSDRGSYEQYF. The CDR3 DNA reads TGCGCCAGCAGCGACAGGGGGTCCTACGAGCAGTACTTC.

The CDR3 DNA sequence: TGTGCCACCAGCAGATTTCGACAGGGTCACACTGAAGCTTTCTTT. Translation gives CATSRFRQGHTEAFF. V gene TRBV15 combines with J gene TRBJ1-1, with 7 bases fitting TRBD1. CDR3 size: 15 residues. The ends lost 2 bases at V and 3 bases at J; junction bases unmatched: 6. CDR1 is LNHNV and CDR2 is YYDKDF in the germline V gene (reference sequence).

The J gene is TRBJ2-1, the V gene TRBV27; 9 nucleotides match TRBD2. Germline V gives CDR1 MNHEY, CDR2 SMNVEV (reference sequence). J lost 11 bases, V lost 6 bases, and 11 bases had no gene match. This CDR3 region has 14 residues. The CDR3 coding sequence is TGTGCCAGCAGCCCCTCGGGGACTAGCCCCAAGCAGTTCTTC. As protein: CASSPSGTSPKQFF.